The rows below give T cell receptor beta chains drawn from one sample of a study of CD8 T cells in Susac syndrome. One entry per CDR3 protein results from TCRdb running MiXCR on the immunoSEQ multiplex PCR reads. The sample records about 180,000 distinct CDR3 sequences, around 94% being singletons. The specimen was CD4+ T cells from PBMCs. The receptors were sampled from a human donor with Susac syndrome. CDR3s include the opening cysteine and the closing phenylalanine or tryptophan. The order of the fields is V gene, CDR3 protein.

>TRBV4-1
CASSQDRAGGISNQPQHF
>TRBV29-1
CSVENPSGGATDTQYF
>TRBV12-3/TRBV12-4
CASSFRGNQPQHF
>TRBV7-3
CASSPKLVGGYTF
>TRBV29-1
CSVERVGYEQYF
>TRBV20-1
CSASGRTGGELFF
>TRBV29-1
CSVQTGSYEQYF
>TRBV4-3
CASSQDQDYGTQYF
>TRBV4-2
CASSPGEGDTQYF
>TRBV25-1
CASSYEGYGYTF
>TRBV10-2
CASRQQGINYGYTF
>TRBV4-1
CASSQPLQGWRSYTF
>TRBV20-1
CSARLGVQETQYF
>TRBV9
CASSVQGGRETQYF
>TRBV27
CASSPRDRINEKLFF